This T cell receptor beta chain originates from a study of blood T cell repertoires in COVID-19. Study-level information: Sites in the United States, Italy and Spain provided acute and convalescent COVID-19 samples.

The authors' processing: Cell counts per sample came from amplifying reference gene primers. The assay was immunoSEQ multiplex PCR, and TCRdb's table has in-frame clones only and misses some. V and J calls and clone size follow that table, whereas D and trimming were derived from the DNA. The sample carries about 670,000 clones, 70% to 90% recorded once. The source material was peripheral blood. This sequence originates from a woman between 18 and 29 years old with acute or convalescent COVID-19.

The CDR3 loop is CASSRQAEGLGGYTF. The CDR3 DNA is TGCGCCAGCAGTCGCCAAGCGGAAGGGCTTGGTGGCTACACCTTC. V usage is TRBV4-1 and J usage is TRBJ1-2; D is uncertain. Germline V gene sequence: CDR1 MGHRA, CDR2 YSYEKL. This CDR3 has 15 amino acids. V dropped 6 bases and J dropped 7 bases, with 21 bases sitting between them.